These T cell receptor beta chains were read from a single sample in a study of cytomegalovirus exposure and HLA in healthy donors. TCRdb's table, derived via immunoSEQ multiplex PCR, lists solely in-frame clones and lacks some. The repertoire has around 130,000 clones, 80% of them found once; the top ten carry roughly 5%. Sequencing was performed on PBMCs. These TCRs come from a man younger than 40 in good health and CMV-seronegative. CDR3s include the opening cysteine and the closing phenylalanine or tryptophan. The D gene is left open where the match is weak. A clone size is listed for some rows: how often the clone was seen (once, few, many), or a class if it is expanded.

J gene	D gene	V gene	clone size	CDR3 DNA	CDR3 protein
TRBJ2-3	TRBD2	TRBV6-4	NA	TGTGCCAGCAGTGAATCCGGGACTAGCGGGGGAAGCACAGATACGCAGTATTTT	CASSESGTSGGSTDTQYF
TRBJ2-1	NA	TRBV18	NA	TGTGCCAGCTCACCACCTGACTACTACAATGAGCAGTTCTTC	CASSPPDYYNEQFF
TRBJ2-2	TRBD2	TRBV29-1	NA	TGCAGCGTGACTAGCGGGGGGGGCGGCGGGGAGCTGTTTTTT	CSVTSGGGGGELFF
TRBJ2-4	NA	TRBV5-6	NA	TGTGCCAGCAGGAAAAGGGGGGGCCGGGGAAACATTCAGTACTTC	CASRKRGGRGNIQYF
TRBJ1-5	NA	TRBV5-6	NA	TGTGCCAGCAGCTTGTATAGGACTTTGTCTCAGCCCCAGCATTTT	CASSLYRTLSQPQHF
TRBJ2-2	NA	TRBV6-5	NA	TGTGCCAGCAGTTCCCGGGACTCTCAGAACACCGGGGAGCTGTTTTTT	CASSSRDSQNTGELFF
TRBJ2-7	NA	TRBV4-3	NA	TGCGCCAGCAGCCAAGTATCGGGATTCGCCTACGAGCAGTACTTC	CASSQVSGFAYEQYF
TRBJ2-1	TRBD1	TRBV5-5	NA	TGTGCCAGCAGCTTGGGTAGGGGGCGGTATGAGCAGTTCTTC	CASSLGRGRYEQFF
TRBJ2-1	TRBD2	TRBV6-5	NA	TGTGCCAGCAGAGCAACTAGCGGGAGAAGAAATGAGCAGTTCTTC	CASRATSGRRNEQFF
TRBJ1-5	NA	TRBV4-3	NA	TGCGCCAGCAGCCAAGAATGGAGGGGCAATCAGCCCCAGCATTTT	CASSQEWRGNQPQHF
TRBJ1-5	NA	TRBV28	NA	TGTGCCAGCAGTTCACCGACCAGGGGCAGCAATCAGCCCCAGCATTTT	CASSSPTRGSNQPQHF
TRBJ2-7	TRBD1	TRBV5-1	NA	TGCGCCAGCAGCTGGGACAGGTTCTCCTACGAGCAGTACTTC	CASSWDRFSYEQYF
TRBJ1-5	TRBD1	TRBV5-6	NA	TGTGCCAGCAGTTACTCCGGGACAGGGGGCAATCAGCCCCAGCATTTT	CASSYSGTGGNQPQHF
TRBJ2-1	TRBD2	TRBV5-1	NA	TGCGCCAGCAGCGGAGGTAGCGGGGATCCGTACAATGAGCAGTTCTTC	CASSGGSGDPYNEQFF
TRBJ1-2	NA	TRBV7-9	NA	TGTGCCAGCAGCCCTTGGCAGGGCGAAGGCTACACCTTC	CASSPWQGEGYTF
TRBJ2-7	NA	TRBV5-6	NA	TGTGCCAGCAGTTCAGGAAATCCCTACGAGCAGTACTTC	CASSSGNPYEQYF
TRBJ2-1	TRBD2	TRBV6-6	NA	TGTGCCAGCAGTTACACTAGCGGGGCCCATGAGCAGTTCTTC	CASSYTSGAHEQFF
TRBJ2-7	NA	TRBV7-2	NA	TGTGCCAGCAGCTCAAAGGCGGGCGACGAGCAGTACTTC	CASSSKAGDEQYF
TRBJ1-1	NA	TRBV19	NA	TGTGCCAGTAGTCCAGGTGGTACTGAAGCTTTCTTT	CASSPGGTEAFF
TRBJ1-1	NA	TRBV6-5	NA	TGTGCCAGCCTCAGAGGGACTGAAGCTTTCTTT	CASLRGTEAFF
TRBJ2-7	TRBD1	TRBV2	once	TGTGCCAGCAGTGACCAGGGGGCTCTTTACGAGCAGTACTTC	CASSDQGALYEQYF
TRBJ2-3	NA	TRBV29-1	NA	TGCAGCGTTGAAGGCTTTGCGGGCACAGATACGCAGTATTTT	CSVEGFAGTDTQYF
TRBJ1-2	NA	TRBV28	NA	TGTGCCAGCAGTTTCTACACACAGGGTAGCTATGGCTACACCTTC	CASSFYTQGSYGYTF
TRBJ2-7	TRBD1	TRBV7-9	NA	TGTGCCAGCAGCTCACACAGGGGCCCGGTAGTGCAGTACTTC	CASSSHRGPVVQYF
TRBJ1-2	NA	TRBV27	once	TGTGCCAGCAGTTTAACCGTCGGGGGATACTATGGCTACACCTTC	CASSLTVGGYYGYTF
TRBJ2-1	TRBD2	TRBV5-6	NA	TGTGCCAGCAGCGTAACCGGGACTAGCGGGATTCTGAATGAGCAGTTCTTC	CASSVTGTSGILNEQFF
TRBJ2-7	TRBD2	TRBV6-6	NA	TGTGCCAGCAGATATGGACTAGCGAATTTTTACGAGCAGTACTTC	CASRYGLANFYEQYF
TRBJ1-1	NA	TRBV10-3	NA	TGTGCCTCCTCCGATACACGGGCGGGAACTGAAGCTTTCTTT	CASSDTRAGTEAFF
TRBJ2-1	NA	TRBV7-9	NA	TGTGCCAGCAGCTCGGACTCGTCCGGGAGCTCCTACAATGAGCAGTTCTTC	CASSSDSSGSSYNEQFF
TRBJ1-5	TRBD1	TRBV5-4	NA	TGTGCCAGCAGTCGGGACAGGGCCCCATCGCCCCAGCATTTT	CASSRDRAPSPQHF
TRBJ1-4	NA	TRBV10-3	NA	TGTGCCATCAGCGAGGGGTGGGGGCGAGGAAAACTGTTTTTT	CAISEGWGRGKLFF
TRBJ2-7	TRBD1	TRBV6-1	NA	TGTGCCAGCAGTGTGGACAGGTCGAACTACGAGCAGTACTTC	CASSVDRSNYEQYF